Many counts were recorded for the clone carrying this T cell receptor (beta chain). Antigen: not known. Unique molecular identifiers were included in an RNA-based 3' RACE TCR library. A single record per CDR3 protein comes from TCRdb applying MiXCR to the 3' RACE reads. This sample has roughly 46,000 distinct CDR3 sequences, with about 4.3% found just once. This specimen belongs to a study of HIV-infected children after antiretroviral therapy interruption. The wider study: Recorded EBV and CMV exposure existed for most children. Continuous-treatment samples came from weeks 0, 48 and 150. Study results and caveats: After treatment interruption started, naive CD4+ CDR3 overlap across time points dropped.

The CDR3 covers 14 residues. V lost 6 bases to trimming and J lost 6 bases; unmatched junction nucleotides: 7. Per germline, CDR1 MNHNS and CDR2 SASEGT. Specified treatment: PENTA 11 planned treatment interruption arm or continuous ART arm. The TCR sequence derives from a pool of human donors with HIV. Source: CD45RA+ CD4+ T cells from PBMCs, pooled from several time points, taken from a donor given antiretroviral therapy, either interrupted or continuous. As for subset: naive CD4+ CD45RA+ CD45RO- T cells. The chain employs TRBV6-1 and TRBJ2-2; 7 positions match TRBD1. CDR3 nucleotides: TGTGCCAGCAGAATTTTGACAGGGCCCGGGGAGCTGTTTTTT. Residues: CASRILTGPGELFF.